This T cell receptor (beta chain) was captured by sequencing in a study of T cell changes during pregnancy in multiple sclerosis. The assay was immunoSEQ multiplex PCR, and TCRdb's table has in-frame clones only and misses some. The sample has around 130,000 clones, approximately 96% seen once. Per the germline V gene, CDR1 is SGDLS and CDR2 is YYNGEE. The CDR3 is 15 residues long. V was shortened by 2 bases and J by 0 bases, with 9 bases between the two germline ends. The sample in question was peripheral blood, obtained after pregnancy. This rearrangement joins TRBV9 to TRBJ1-3; D is uncertain. This receptor was obtained from a female donor with multiple sclerosis, enrolled in a pregnancy study. The CDR3 loop reads CASSVGVSSGNTIYF. CDR3 DNA: TGTGCCAGCAGCGTCGGGGTAAGCTCTGGAAACACCATATATTTT.